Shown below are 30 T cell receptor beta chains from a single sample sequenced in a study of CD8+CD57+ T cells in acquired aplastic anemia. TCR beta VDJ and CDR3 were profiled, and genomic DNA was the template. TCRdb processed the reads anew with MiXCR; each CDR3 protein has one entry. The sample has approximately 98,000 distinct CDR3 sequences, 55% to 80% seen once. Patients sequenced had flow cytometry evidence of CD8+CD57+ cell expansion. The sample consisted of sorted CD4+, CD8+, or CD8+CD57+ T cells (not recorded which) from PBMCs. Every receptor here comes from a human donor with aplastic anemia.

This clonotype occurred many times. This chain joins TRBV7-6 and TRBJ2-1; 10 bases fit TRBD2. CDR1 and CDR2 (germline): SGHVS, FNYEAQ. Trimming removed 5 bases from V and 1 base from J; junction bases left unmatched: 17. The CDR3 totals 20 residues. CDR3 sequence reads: CASSGNTLSSGSRSYNEQFF. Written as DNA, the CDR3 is TGTGCCAGCAGCGGCAACACCCTCTCTAGCGGGAGCAGGTCCTACAATGAGCAGTTCTTC.

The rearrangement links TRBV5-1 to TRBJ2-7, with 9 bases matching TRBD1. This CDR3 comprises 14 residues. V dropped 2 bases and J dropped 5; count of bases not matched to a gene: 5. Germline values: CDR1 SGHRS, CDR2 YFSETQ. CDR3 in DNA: TGCGCCAGCAGCTTCAGACAGGGGGACAACGAGCAGTACTTC. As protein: CASSFRQGDNEQYF.

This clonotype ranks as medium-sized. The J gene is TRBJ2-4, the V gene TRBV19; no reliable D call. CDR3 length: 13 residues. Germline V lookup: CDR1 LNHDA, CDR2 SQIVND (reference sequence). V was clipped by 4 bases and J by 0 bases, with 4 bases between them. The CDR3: CASSSLAKNIQYF. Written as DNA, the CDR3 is TGTGCCAGTAGTAGTTTAGCCAAAAACATTCAGTACTTC.

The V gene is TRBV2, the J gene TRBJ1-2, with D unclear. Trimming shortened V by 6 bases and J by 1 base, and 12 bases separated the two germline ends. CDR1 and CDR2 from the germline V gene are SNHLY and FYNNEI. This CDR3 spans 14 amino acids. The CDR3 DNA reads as TGTGCCAGCAGGGGCGGATCCAATAACTATGGCTACACCTTC. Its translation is CASRGGSNNYGYTF.

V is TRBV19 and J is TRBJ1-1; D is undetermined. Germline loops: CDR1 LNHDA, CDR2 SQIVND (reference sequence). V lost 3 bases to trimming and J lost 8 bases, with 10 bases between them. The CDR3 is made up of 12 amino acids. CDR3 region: CASSIGSLEAFF. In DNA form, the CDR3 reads TGTGCCAGTAGTATCGGTTCACTAGAAGCTTTCTTT.

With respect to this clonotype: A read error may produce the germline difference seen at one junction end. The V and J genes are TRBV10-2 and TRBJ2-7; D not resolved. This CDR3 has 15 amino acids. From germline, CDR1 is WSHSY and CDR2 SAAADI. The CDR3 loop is CASGDVSGRNYEQYF. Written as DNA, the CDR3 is TGCGCCAGCGGTGATGTGTCTGGCAGGAACTACGAGCAGTACTTC.

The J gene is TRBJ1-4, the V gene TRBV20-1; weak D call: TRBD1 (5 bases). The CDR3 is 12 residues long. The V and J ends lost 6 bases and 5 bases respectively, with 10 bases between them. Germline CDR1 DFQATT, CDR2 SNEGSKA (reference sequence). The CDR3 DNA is TGCAGTGCCGGACGGGGGAATGAAAAACTGTTTTTT. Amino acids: CSAGRGNEKLFF.

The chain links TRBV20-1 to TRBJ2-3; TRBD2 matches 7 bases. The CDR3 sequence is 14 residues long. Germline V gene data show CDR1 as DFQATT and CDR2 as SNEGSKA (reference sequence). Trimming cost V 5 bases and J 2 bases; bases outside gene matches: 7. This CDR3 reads CSAGKRGYTDTQYF. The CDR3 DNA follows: TGCAGTGCTGGGAAGCGGGGTTACACAGATACGCAGTATTTT.

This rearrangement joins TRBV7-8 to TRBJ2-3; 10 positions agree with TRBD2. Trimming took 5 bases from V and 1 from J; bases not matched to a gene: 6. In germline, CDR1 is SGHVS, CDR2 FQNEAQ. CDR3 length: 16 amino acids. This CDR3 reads CASSRTGTSGTDTQYF. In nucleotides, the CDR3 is TGTGCCAGCAGCCGCACCGGGACTAGCGGCACAGATACGCAGTATTTT.

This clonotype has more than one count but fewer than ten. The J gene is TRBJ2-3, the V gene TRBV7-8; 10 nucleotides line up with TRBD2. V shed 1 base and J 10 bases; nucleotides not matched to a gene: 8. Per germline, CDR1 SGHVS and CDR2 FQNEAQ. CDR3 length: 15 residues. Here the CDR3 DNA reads TGTGCCAGCAGCTTAGGAGGTCTAGCGGGGGAGCCGCAGTATTTT. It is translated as CASSLGGLAGEPQYF. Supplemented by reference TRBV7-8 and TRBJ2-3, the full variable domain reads GAGVSQSPRYKVAKRGQDVALRCDPISGHVSLFWYQQALGQGPEFLTYFQNEAQLDKSGLPSDRFFAERPEGSVSTLKIQRTQQEDSAVYLCASSLGGLAGEPQYFGPGTRLTVL.

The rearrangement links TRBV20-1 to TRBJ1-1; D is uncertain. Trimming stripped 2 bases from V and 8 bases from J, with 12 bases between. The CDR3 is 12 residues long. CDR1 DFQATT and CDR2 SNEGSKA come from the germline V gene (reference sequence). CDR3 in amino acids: CSARTTTPEAFF. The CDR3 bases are TGCAGTGCTAGAACCACGACCCCCGAAGCTTTCTTT.

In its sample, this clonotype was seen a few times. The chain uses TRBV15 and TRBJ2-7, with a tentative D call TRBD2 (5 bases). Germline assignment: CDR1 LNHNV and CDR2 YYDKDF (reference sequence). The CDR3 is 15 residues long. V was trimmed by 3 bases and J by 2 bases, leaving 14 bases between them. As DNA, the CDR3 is TGTGCCACCAGCAGGGTGGACTCGCTCGCCTACGAGCAGTACTTC. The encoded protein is CATSRVDSLAYEQYF.

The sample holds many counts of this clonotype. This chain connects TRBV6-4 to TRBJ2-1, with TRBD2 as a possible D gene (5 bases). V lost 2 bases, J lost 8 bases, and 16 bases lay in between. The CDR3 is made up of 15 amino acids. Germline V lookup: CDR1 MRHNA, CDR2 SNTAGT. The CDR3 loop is CASSDGLAAMDEQFF. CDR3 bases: TGTGCCAGCAGTGACGGCCTAGCTGCAATGGATGAGCAGTTCTTC.

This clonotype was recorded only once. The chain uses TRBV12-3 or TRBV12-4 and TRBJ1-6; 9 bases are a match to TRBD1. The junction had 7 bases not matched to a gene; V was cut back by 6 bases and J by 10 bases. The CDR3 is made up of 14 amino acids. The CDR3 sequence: CASSEDRGRSPLHF. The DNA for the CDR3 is TGTGCCAGCAGCGAGGACAGGGGAAGGTCACCCCTCCACTTT.

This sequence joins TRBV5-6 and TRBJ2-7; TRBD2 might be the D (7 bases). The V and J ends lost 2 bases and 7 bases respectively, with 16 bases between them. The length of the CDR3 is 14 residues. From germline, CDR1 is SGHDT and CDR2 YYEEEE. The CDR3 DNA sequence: TGTGCCAGCAGCTTCGGAGGGGGGGCGGGAGAGCAGTACTTC. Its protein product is CASSFGGGAGEQYF.

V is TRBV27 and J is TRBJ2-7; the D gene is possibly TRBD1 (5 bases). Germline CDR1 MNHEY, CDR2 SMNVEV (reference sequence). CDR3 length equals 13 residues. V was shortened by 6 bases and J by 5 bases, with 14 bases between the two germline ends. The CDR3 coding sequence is TGTGCCAGCAGGATCCAGGGTGGCCACGAGCAGTACTTC. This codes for CASRIQGGHEQYF.

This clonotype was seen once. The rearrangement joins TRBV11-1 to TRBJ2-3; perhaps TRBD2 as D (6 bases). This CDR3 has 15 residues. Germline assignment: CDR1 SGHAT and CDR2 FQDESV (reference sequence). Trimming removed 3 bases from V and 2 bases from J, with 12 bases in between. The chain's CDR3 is CASSFVVAATDTQYF. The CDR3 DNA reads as TGTGCCAGCAGCTTTGTAGTAGCGGCCACAGATACGCAGTATTTT.

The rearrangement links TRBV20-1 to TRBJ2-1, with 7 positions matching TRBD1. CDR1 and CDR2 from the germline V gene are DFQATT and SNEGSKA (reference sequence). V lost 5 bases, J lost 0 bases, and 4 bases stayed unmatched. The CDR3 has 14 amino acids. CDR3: CSAFRDSSYNEQFF. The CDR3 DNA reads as TGCAGTGCTTTCCGGGACAGCTCCTACAATGAGCAGTTCTTC.

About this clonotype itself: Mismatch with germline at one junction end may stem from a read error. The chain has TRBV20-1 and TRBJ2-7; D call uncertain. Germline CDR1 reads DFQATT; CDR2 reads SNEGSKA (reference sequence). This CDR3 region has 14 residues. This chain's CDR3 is CNARSGRLVYEQYF. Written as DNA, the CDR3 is TGCAATGCTAGATCTGGCAGACTTGTTTACGAGCAGTACTTC.

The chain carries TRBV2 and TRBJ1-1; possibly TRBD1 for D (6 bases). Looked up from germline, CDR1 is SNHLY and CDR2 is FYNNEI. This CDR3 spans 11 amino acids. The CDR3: CAARGASEAFF. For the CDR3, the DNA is TGTGCAGCACGGGGGGCGAGTGAAGCTTTCTTT.

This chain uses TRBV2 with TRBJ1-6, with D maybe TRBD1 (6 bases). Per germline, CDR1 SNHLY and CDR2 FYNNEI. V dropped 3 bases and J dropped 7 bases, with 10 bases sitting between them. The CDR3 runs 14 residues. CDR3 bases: TGTGCCAGCAGTGATCGGGGGACAAATTCACCCCTCCACTTT. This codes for CASSDRGTNSPLHF. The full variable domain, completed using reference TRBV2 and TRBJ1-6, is EPEVTQTPSHQVTQMGQEVILRCVPISNHLYFYWYRQILGQKVEFLVSFYNNEISEKSEIFDDQFSVERPDGSNFTLKIRSTKLEDSAMYFCASSDRGTNSPLHFGNGTRLTVT.

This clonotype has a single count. CDR3 bases: TGTGCCAGCAGTGAATATGAGGGTAGGACAAAGAACACTGAAGCTTTCTTT. Translated: CASSEYEGRTKNTEAFF. V gene TRBV25-1 combines with J gene TRBJ1-1, with a weak D call TRBD1 (5 bases). The germline gives CDR1 MGHDK, CDR2 SYGVNS. CDR3 size: 17 residues. Trimming stripped 0 bases from V and 1 base from J, with 15 bases between.

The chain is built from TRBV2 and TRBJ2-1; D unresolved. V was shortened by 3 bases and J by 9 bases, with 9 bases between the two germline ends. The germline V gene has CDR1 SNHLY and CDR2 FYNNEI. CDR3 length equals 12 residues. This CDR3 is CASSDLQPEQFF. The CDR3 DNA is TGTGCCAGCAGTGATCTACAGCCTGAGCAGTTCTTC.

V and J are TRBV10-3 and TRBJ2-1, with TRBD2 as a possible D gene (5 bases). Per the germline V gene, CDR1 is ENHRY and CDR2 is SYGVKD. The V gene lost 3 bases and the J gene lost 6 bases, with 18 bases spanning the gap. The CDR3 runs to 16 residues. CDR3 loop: CAISDGSASLGNEQFF. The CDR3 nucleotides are TGTGCCATCAGTGACGGAAGTGCTAGCTTGGGCAATGAGCAGTTCTTC.

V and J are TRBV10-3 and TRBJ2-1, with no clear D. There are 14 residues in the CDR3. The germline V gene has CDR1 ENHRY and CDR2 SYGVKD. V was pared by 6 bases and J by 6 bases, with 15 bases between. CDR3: CAIRRDTVRNEQFF. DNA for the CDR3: TGTGCCATCAGGAGAGACACCGTCCGCAATGAGCAGTTCTTC.

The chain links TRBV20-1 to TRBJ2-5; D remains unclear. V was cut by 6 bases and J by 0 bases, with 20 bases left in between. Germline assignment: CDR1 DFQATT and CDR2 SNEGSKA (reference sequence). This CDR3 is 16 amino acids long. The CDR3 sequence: CSAIPGSSKHQETQYF. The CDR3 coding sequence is TGCAGTGCCATACCCGGGTCCTCGAAACACCAAGAGACCCAGTACTTC.

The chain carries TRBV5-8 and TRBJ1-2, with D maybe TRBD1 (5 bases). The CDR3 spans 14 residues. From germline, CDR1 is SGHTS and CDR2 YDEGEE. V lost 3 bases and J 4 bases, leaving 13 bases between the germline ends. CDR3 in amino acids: CASSSSGGFYGYTF. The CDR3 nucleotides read TGTGCCAGCAGCTCCTCCGGGGGGTTCTATGGCTACACCTTC.

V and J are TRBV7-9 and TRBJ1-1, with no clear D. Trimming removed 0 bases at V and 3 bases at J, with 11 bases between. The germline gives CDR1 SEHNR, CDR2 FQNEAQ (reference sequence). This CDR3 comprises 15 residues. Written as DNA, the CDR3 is TGTGCCAGCAGCTTAGCGCGATGGAGGGACACTGAAGCTTTCTTT. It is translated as CASSLARWRDTEAFF.

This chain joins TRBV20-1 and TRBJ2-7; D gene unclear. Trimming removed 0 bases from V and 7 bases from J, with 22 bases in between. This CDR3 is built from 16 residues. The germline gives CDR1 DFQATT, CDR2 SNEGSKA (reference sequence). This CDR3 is CSARDSSREAYNEQYV. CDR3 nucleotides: TGCAGTGCTAGAGATTCCTCGCGAGAGGCCTACAATGAGCAGTACGTC.

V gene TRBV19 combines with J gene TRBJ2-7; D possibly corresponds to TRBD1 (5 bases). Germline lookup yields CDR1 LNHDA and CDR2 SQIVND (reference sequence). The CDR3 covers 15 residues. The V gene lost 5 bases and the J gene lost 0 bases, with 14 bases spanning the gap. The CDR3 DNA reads TGTGCCAGTAGTGGGGCTGGACGGCTCTCCTACGAGCAGTACTTC. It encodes CASSGAGRLSYEQYF.